This is a list of T cell receptor beta chains from one sample in a study of monozygotic twins with inflammatory bowel disease. TCRdb re-called the 5' RACE reads and shows each CDR3 protein once, DNA omitted. The sample totals about 85,000 distinct CDR3 sequences. Sequenced: blood. The source of these receptors is a human donor with ulcerative colitis or Crohn's disease, or a healthy co-twin of an affected twin (not recorded which). CDR3s include the opening cysteine and the closing phenylalanine or tryptophan.

j_gene: TRBJ1-2
v_gene: TRBV20-1
CDR3aa: CSVVRGNGYTF

j_gene: TRBJ2-1
v_gene: TRBV11-3
CDR3aa: CASSPGEWLGYNEQFF

j_gene: TRBJ2-7
v_gene: TRBV5-1
CDR3aa: CASSRLRGAETYEQYF

j_gene: TRBJ2-2
v_gene: TRBV5-1
CDR3aa: CASSLAPDRTNTGELFF

j_gene: TRBJ1-1
v_gene: TRBV7-6
CDR3aa: CASSADLNTEAFF

j_gene: TRBJ1-1
v_gene: TRBV5-1
CDR3aa: CASSLWDLNTEAFF

j_gene: TRBJ2-3
v_gene: TRBV7-2
CDR3aa: CASSLPILAGVTDTQYF

j_gene: TRBJ2-1
v_gene: TRBV19
CDR3aa: CASSMGTDYNEQFF

j_gene: TRBJ1-2
v_gene: TRBV6-5
CDR3aa: CASRSTDLSYGYTF

j_gene: TRBJ2-7
v_gene: TRBV12-3/TRBV12-4
CDR3aa: CASSPQGSSYEQYF

j_gene: TRBJ1-5
v_gene: TRBV7-2
CDR3aa: CASSLGGGKQPQHF